Listed below are T cell receptor beta chains from one sample, sequenced in a study of cytomegalovirus exposure and HLA in healthy donors. This table comes from immunoSEQ multiplex PCR, and its TCRdb copy is limited to in-frame clones, with some not included. The sample shows roughly 110,000 clones, over 75% of them seen only once. The sequenced material came from PBMCs. Receptor source: a young man in good health and CMV-seronegative. Each CDR3 is given with its conserved first and last residue. A D gene is named only where the DNA matches it firmly. Only part of the rows carry a size: once, few, many, or a class if the clone is expanded.

D,J,V,size,length,CDR3,DNA
.,TRBJ1-6,TRBV7-6,.,15,CASSLAGGSWSPLHF,TGTGCCAGCAGCTTAGCGGGCGGGAGTTGGTCACCCCTCCACTTT
.,TRBJ1-5,TRBV7-8,.,14,CASRRGGGDFPQHF,TGTGCCAGCAGGAGGGGTGGCGGGGATTTTCCCCAGCATTTT
.,TRBJ2-2,TRBV28,.,12,CATGGNTGELFF,TGTGCCACTGGCGGTAACACCGGGGAGCTGTTTTTT
TRBD1,TRBJ2-3,TRBV5-1,.,18,CASSLGSGGPDDLDTQYF,TGCGCCAGCAGCTTGGGGTCAGGGGGACCTGACGACCTGGATACGCAGTATTTT
TRBD2,TRBJ2-1,TRBV7-2,.,14,CASSPAGVRNEQFF,TGTGCCAGCAGCCCGGCGGGAGTCCGCAATGAGCAGTTCTTC
.,TRBJ1-1,TRBV4-1,.,13,CAGGGGANTEAFF,TGCGCCGGGGGGGGCGGTGCGAACACTGAAGCTTTCTTT
TRBD1,TRBJ2-1,TRBV7-9,.,15,CASRPGGITGNEQFF,TGTGCCAGCAGGCCAGGGGGCATCACGGGGAATGAGCAGTTCTTC
TRBD1,TRBJ2-7,TRBV27,.,14,CASSTGQGAYEQYF,TGTGCCAGCAGTACCGGACAGGGGGCCTACGAGCAGTACTTC
.,TRBJ2-2,TRBV14,few,17,CASSQIRGGLIGGELFF,TGTGCCAGCAGCCAGATCCGTGGAGGGCTCATAGGCGGGGAGCTGTTTTTT
.,TRBJ2-1,TRBV6-4,.,16,CASSDSPGGAYNEQFF,TGTGCCAGCAGTGACTCGCCGGGGGGCGCCTACAATGAGCAGTTCTTC
.,TRBJ2-2,TRBV4-1,once,13,CASSPRTTGELFF,TGCGCCAGCAGCCCACGGACTACCGGGGAGCTGTTTTTT
.,TRBJ2-3,TRBV4-1,once,16,CASSPSGRTSTDTQYF,TGCGCCAGCAGCCCCTCTGGCCGGACTAGCACAGATACGCAGTATTTT
.,TRBJ2-7,TRBV28,once,14,CASSRDTPSYEQYF,TGTGCCAGCAGCCGGGACACCCCTTCCTACGAGCAGTACTTC
.,TRBJ2-7,TRBV6-5,.,15,CASSHGGWGSYEQYF,TGTGCCAGCAGTCATGGGGGGTGGGGGTCCTACGAGCAGTACTTC
.,TRBJ1-2,TRBV4-1,.,14,CASSQAIGDYGYTF,TGCGCCAGCAGCCAAGCCATCGGGGACTATGGCTACACCTTC
.,TRBJ1-5,TRBV4-2,.,15,CASSSRNGVYQPQHF,TGTGCCAGCAGCTCCAGGAACGGTGTCTATCAGCCCCAGCATTTT
TRBD1,TRBJ1-5,TRBV6-5,.,14,CASSYDRGSLAQHF,TGTGCCAGCAGTTATGACAGGGGTTCATTGGCCCAGCATTTT
TRBD1,TRBJ1-5,TRBV10-2,.,15,CASRGDRGDYQPQHF,TGCGCCAGCAGGGGGGACAGGGGCGATTATCAGCCCCAGCATTTT
TRBD2,TRBJ2-3,TRBV6-4,.,16,CASSDGTSDRTDTQYF,TGTGCCAGCAGTGACGGGACTAGCGATCGCACAGATACGCAGTATTTT
TRBD1,TRBJ1-1,TRBV6-5,.,13,CASSRQGNTEAFF,TGTGCCAGCAGCCGACAGGGCAACACTGAAGCTTTCTTT
.,TRBJ1-1,TRBV18,.,16,CASSPGQSTMNTEAFF,TGTGCCAGCTCACCGGGGCAGTCCACCATGAACACTGAAGCTTTCTTT
TRBD1,TRBJ2-1,TRBV7-6,.,15,CASSPWTGSLNEQFF,TGTGCCAGCAGCCCCTGGACAGGGAGTCTTAATGAGCAGTTCTTC
TRBD1,TRBJ2-1,TRBV6-1,few,15,CASSVRDREYNEQFF,TGTGCCAGCAGTGTTCGGGACAGGGAATACAATGAGCAGTTCTTC
TRBD2,TRBJ2-7,TRBV19,.,14,CASSPGTGGFEQYF,TGTGCCAGTAGTCCCGGGACGGGGGGGTTCGAGCAGTACTTC
.,TRBJ2-5,TRBV19,once,13,CASSISPPETQYF,TGTGCCAGTAGTATATCCCCTCCGGAGACCCAGTACTTC
.,TRBJ2-5,TRBV27,.,14,CASSLGQSKETQYF,TGTGCCAGCAGTTTGGGGCAGTCCAAAGAGACCCAGTACTTC
TRBD2,TRBJ2-5,TRBV6-5,.,15,CASSYLAGGQETQYF,TGTGCCAGCAGTTATCTAGCGGGGGGGCAAGAGACCCAGTACTTC
.,TRBJ1-1,TRBV19,.,15,CASSTPTRGEAEAFF,TGTGCCAGTAGTACCCCGACCCGAGGGGAGGCTGAAGCTTTCTTT